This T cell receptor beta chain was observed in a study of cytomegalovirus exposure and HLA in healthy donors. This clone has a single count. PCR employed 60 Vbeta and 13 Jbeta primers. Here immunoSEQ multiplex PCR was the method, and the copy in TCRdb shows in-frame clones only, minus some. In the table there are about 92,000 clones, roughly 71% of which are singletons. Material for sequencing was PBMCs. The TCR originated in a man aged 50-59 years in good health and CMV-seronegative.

CDR3 in amino acids: CASSSLRAGYTF. Here the CDR3 DNA reads TGTGCCAGCAGCTCATTGAGAGCGGGCTACACCTTC. The chain links TRBV7-2 to TRBJ1-2; unclear D gene. Germline V CDR1 and CDR2: SGHTA, FQGNSA. The CDR3 has 12 residues. With 4 bases removed from V and 8 bases from J, the gap between germline ends came to 11 bases. Full variable domain (missing parts from reference TRBV7-2 and TRBJ1-2): GAGVSQSPSNKVTEKGKDVELRCDPISGHTALYWYRQSLGQGLEFLIYFQGNSAPDKSGLPSDRFSAERTGGSVSTLTIQRTQQEDSAVYLCASSSLRAGYTFGSGTRLTVV.